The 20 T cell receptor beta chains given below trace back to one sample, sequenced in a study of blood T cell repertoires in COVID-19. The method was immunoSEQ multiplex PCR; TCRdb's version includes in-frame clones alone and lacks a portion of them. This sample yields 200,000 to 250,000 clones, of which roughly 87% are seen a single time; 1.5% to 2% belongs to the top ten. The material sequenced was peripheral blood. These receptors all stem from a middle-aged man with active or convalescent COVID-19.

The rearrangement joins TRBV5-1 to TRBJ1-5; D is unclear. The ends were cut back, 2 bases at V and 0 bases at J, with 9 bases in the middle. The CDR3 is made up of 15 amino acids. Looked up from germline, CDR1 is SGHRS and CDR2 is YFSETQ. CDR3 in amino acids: CASSLDGNSNQPQHF. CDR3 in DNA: TGCGCCAGCAGCTTAGACGGGAATAGCAATCAGCCCCAGCATTTT.

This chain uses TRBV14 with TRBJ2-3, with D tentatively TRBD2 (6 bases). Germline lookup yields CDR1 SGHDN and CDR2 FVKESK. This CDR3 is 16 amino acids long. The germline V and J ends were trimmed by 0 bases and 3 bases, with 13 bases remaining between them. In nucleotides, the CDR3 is TGTGCCAGCAGCCAAGATGTCGGGAGTCCAACAGATACGCAGTATTTT. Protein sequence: CASSQDVGSPTDTQYF.

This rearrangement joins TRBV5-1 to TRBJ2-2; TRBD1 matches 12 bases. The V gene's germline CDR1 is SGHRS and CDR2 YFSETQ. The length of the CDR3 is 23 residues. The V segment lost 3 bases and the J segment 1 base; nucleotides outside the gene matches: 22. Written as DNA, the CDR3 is TGCGCCAGCAGCTCCCCGGGACAGGGGGCGCCGGTCCAACAAACCTTGAACACCGGGGAGCTGTTTTTT. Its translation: CASSSPGQGAPVQQTLNTGELFF.

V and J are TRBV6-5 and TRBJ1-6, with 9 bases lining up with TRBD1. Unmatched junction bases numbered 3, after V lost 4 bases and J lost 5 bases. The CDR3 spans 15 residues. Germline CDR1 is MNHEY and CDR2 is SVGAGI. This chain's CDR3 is CASSFDRGNNSPLHF. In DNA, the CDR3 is TGTGCCAGCAGTTTCGACAGGGGGAATAATTCACCCCTCCACTTT.

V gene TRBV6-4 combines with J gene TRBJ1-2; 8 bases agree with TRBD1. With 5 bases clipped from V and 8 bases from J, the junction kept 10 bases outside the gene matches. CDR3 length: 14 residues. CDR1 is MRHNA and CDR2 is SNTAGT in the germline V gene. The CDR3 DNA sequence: TGTGCCAGCAGTTCAGGGGGGACAGGTGGCGGCTACACCTTC. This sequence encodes CASSSGGTGGGYTF.

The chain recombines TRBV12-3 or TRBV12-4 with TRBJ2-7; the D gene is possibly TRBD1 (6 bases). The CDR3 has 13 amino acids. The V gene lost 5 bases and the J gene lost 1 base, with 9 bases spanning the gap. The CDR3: CASSRDKSYEQYF. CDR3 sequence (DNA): TGTGCCAGCAGTCGGGACAAGTCCTACGAGCAGTACTTC.

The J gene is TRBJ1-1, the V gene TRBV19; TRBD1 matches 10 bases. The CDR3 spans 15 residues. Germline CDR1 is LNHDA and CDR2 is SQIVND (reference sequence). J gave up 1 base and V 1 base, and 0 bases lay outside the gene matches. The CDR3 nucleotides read TGTGCCAGTAGTATAGGGGACAGGGGGAACACTGAAGCTTTCTTT. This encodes CASSIGDRGNTEAFF.

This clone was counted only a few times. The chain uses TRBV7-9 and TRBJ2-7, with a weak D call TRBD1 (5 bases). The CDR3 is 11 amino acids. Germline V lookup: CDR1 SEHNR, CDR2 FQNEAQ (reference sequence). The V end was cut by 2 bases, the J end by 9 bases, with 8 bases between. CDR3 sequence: CASSLFQGQYF. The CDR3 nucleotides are TGTGCCAGCAGCTTATTTCAGGGGCAGTACTTC.

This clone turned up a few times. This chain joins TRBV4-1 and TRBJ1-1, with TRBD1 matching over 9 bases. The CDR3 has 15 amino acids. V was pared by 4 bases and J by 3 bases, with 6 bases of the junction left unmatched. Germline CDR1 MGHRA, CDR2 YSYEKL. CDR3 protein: CASSRTGGADTEAFF. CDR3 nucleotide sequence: TGCGCCAGCAGCCGCACAGGGGGCGCGGACACTGAAGCTTTCTTT.

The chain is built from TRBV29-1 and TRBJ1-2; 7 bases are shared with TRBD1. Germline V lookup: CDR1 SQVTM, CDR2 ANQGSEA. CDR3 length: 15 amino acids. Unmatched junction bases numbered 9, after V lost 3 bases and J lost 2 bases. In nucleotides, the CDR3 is TGCAGCGTTGAGTACAGGGGTGAGTTCAACTATGGCTACACCTTC. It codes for CSVEYRGEFNYGYTF.

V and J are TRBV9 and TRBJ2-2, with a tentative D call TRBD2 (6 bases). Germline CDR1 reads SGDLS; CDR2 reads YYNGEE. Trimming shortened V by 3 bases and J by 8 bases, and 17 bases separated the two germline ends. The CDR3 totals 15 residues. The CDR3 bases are TGTGCCAGCAGCGAGGTAGCGGAGCAAGGTGGGGAGCTGTTTTTT. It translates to CASSEVAEQGGELFF.

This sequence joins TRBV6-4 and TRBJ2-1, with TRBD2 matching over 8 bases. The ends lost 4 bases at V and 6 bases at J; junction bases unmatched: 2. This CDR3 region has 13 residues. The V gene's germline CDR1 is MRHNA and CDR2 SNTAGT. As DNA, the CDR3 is TGTGCCAGCAGTGCCGGGACTAGCAATGAGCAGTTCTTC. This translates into CASSAGTSNEQFF.

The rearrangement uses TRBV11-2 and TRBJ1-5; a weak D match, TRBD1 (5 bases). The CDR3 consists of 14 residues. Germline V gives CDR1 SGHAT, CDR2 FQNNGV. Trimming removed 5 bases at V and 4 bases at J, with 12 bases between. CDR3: CASSQSGGNQPQHF. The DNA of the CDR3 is TGTGCCAGCAGCCAATCGGGGGGGAATCAGCCCCAGCATTTT.

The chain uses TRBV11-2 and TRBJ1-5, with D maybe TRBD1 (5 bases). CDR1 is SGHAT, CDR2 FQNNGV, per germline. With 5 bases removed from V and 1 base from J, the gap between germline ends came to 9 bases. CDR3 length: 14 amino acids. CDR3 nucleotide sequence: TGTGCCAGCAGCAGACAGCCCAGCAATCAGCCCCAGCATTTT. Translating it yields CASSRQPSNQPQHF.

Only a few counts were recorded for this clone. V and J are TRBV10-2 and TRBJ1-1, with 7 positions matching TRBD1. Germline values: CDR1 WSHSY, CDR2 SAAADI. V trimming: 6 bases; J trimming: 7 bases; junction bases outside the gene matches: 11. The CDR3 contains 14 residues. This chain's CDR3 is CASRADRDGSEAFF. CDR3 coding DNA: TGCGCCAGCAGAGCAGACAGGGACGGTAGTGAAGCTTTCTTT.

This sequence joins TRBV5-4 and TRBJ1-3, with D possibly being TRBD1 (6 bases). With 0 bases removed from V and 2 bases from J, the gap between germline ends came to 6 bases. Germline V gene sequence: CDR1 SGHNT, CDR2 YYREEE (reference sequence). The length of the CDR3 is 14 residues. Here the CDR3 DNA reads TGTGCCAGCAGCTTGGGGGGGCCTGGAAACACCATATATTTT. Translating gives CASSLGGPGNTIYF.

CDR3 DNA sequence: TGTGCCAGCAGCTCGACAGACTCCTACAATGAGCAGTTCTTC. This sequence encodes CASSSTDSYNEQFF. This sequence joins TRBV5-4 and TRBJ2-1, with a tentative D call TRBD1 (5 bases). CDR3 length: 14 residues. The germline CDR1 and CDR2 sequences are SGHNT and YYREEE (reference sequence). Trimming pared 3 bases from V and 0 bases from J, leaving 7 bases between.

The CDR3: CASSRLETGGTYEQYF. Written as DNA, the CDR3 is TGCGCCAGCAGCCGCCTCGAGACAGGGGGGACCTACGAGCAGTACTTC. The chain has TRBV4-1 and TRBJ2-7; TRBD1 matches 9 bases. The CDR3 length is 16 residues. V was pared by 4 bases and J by 2 bases, with 9 bases of the junction left unmatched. The germline V gene has CDR1 MGHRA and CDR2 YSYEKL.

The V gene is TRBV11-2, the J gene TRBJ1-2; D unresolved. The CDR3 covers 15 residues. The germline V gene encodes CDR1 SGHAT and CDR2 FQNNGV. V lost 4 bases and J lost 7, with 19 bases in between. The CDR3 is CASSSPQGSGIGYTF. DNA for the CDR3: TGTGCCAGCAGCTCCCCTCAAGGGTCGGGGATTGGCTACACCTTC.

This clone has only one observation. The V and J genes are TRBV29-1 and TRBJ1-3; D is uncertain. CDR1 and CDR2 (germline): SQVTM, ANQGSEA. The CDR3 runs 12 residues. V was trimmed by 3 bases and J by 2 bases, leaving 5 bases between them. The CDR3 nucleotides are TGCAGCGTTGAGAGGGCTGGAAACACCATATATTTT. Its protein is CSVERAGNTIYF.